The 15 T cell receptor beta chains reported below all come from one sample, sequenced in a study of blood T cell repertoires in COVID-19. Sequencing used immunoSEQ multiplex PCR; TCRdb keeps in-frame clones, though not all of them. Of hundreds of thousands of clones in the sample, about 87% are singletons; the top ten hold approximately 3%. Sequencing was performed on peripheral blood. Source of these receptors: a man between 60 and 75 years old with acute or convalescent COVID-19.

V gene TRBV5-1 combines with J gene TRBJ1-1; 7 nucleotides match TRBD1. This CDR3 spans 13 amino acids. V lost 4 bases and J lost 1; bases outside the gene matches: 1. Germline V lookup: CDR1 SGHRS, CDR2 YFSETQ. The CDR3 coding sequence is TGCGCCAGCAGCCAGGGGGGGAACACTGAAGCTTTCTTT. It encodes CASSQGGNTEAFF.

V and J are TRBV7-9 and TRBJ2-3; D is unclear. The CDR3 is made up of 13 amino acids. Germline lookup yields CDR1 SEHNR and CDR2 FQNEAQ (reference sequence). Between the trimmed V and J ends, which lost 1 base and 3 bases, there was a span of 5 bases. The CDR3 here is CASSLDVTDTQYF. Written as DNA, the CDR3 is TGTGCCAGCAGCTTAGATGTAACAGATACGCAGTATTTT.

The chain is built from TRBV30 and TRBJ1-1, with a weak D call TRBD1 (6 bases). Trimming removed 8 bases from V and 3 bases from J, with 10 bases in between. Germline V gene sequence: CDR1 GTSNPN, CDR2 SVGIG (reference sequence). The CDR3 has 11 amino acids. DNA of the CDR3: TGTGCCGGAGGGGGGGACACTGAAGCTTTCTTT. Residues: CAGGGDTEAFF.

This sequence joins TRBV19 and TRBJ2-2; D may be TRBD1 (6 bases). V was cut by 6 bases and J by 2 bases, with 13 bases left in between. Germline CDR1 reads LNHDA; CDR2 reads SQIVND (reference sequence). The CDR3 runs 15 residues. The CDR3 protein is CASSTGQLNTGELFF. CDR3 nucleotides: TGTGCCAGTAGCACCGGACAGCTAAACACCGGGGAGCTGTTTTTT.

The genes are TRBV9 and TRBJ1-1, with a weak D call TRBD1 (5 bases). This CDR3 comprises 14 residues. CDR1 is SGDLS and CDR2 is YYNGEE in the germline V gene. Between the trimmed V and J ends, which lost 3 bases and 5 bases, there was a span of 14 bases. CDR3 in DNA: TGTGCCAGCAGCGAAGATGGGGCTTCGACTGAAGCTTTCTTT. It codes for CASSEDGASTEAFF.

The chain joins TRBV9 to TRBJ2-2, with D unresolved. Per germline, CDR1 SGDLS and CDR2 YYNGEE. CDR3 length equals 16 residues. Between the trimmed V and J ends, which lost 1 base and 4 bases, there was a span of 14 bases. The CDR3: CASSVSVAIGTGELFF. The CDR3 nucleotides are TGTGCCAGCAGCGTATCGGTAGCAATTGGCACCGGGGAGCTGTTTTTT.

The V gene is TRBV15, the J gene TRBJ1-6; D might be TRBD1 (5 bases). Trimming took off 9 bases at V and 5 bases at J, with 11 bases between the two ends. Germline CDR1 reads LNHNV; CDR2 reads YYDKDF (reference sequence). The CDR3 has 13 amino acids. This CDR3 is CATAETDNSPLHF. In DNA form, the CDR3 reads TGTGCCACTGCCGAGACAGATAATTCACCCCTCCACTTT.

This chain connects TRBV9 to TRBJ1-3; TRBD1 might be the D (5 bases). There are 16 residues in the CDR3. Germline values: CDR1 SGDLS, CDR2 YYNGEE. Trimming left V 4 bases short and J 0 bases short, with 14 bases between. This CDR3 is CASSPYRQSSGNTIYF. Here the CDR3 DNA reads TGTGCCAGCAGCCCCTACCGACAGTCCTCTGGAAACACCATATATTTT.

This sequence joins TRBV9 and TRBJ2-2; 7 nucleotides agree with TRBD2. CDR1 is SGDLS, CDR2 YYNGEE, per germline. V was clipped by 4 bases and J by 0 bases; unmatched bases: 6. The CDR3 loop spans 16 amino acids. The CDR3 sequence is CASSPRDYANTGELFF. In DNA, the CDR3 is TGTGCCAGCAGCCCTCGGGACTACGCGAACACCGGGGAGCTGTTTTTT.

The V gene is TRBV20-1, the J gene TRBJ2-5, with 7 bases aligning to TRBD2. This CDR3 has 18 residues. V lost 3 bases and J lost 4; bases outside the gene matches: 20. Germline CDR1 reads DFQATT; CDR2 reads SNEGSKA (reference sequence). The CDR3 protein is CSASPGRALRAGRETQYF. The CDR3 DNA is TGCAGTGCTAGTCCGGGGAGGGCGCTCCGGGCTGGGCGAGAGACCCAGTACTTC.

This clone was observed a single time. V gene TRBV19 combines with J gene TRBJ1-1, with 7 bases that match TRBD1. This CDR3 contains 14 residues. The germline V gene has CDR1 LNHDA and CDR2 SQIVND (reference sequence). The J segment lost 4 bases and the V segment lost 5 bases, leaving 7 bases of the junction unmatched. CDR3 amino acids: CASSSGQVATEAFF. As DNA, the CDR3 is TGTGCCAGTAGTTCCGGACAGGTGGCCACTGAAGCTTTCTTT.

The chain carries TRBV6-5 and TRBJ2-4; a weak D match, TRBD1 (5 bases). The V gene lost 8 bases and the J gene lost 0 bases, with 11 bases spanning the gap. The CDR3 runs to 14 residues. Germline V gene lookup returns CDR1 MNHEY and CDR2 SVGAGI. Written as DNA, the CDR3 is TGTGCCAGCGGCCCTGGGGCAGCCAAAAACATTCAGTACTTC. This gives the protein CASGPGAAKNIQYF.

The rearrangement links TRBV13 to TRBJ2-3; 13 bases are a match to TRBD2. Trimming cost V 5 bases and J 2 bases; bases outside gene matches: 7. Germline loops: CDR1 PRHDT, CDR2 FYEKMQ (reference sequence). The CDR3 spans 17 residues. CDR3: CASSQILAGGPTDTQYF. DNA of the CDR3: TGTGCCAGCAGCCAAATACTAGCGGGGGGGCCCACAGATACGCAGTATTTT.

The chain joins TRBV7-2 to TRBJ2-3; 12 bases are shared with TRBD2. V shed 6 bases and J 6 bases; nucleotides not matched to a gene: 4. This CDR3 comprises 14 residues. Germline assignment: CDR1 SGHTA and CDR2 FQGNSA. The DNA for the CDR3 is TGTGCCAGCAGGAATGGACTAGCGGGGGATACGCAGTATTTT. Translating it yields CASRNGLAGDTQYF.

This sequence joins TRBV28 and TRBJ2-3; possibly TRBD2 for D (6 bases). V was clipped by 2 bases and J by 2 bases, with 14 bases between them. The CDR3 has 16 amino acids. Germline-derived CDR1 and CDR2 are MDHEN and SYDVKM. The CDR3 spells CASSLGAGHDTDTQYF. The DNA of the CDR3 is TGTGCCAGCAGTTTAGGGGCGGGGCACGACACAGATACGCAGTATTTT.